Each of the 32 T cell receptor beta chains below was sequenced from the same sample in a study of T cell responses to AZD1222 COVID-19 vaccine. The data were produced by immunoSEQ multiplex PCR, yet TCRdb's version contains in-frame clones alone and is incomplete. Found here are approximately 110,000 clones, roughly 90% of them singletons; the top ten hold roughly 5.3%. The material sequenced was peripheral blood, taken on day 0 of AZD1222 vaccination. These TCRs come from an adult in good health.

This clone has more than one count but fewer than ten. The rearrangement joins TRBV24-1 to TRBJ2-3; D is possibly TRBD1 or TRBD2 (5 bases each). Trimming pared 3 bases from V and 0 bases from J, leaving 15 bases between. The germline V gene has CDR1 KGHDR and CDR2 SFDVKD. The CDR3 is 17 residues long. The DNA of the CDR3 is TGTGCCACCAGTGATGTGGCCGGGACGGCTAGCACAGATACGCAGTATTTT. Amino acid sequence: CATSDVAGTASTDTQYF.

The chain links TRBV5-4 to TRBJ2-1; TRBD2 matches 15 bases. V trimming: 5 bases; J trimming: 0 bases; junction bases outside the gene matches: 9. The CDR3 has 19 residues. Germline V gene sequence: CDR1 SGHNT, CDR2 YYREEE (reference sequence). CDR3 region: CASRRTSGRVGDSYNEQFF. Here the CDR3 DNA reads TGTGCCAGCAGACGGACTAGCGGGAGGGTCGGAGACTCCTACAATGAGCAGTTCTTC.

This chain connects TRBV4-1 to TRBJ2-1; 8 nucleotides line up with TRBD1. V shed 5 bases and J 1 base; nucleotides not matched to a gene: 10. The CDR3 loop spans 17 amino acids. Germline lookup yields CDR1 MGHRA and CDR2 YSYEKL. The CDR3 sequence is CASSRSDRVGSYNEQFF. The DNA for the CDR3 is TGCGCCAGCAGCAGATCGGACAGGGTAGGGTCCTACAATGAGCAGTTCTTC.

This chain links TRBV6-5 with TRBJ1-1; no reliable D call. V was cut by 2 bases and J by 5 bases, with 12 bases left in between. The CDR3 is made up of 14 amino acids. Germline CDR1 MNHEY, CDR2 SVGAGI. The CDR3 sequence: CASSYAGARTEAFF. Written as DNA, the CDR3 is TGTGCCAGCAGTTACGCGGGCGCAAGGACTGAAGCTTTCTTT.

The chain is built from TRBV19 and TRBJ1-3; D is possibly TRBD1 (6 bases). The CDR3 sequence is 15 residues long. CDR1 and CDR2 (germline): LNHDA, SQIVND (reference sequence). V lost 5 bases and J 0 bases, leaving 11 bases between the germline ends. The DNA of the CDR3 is TGTGCCAGTAGTGGACAGCCATACTCTGGAAACACCATATATTTT. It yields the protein CASSGQPYSGNTIYF. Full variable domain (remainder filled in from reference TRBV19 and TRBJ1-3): DGGITQSPKYLFRKEGQNVTLSCEQNLNHDAMYWYRQDPGQGLRLIYYSQIVNDFQKGDIAEGYSVSREKKESFPLTVTSAQKNPTAFYLCASSGQPYSGNTIYFGEGSWLTVV.

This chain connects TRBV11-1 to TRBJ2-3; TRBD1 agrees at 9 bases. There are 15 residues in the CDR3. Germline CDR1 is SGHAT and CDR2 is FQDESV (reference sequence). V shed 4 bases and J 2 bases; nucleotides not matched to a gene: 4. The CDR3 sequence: CASSSRDRATDTQYF. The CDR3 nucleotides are TGTGCCAGCAGCTCCCGGGACAGGGCCACAGATACGCAGTATTTT.

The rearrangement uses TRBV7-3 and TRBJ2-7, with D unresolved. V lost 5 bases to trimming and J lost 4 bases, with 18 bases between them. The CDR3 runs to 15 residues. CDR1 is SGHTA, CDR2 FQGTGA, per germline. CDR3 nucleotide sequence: TGTGCCAGCAGCAGAGACGGCGGTGGAACTTACGAGCAGTACTTC. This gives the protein CASSRDGGGTYEQYF.

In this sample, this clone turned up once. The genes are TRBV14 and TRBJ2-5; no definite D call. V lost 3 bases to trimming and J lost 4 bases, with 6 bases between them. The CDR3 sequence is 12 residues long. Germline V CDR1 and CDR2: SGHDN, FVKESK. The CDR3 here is CASSHGAETQYF. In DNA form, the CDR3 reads TGTGCCAGCAGCCATGGCGCAGAGACCCAGTACTTC.

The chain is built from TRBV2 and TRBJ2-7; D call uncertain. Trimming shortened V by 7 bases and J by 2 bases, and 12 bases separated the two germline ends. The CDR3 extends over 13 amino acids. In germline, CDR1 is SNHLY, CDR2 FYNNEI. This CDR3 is CASKGRVTYEQYF. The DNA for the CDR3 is TGTGCCAGCAAGGGAAGGGTCACCTACGAGCAGTACTTC. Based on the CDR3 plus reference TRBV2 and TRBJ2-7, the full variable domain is EPEVTQTPSHQVTQMGQEVILRCVPISNHLYFYWYRQILGQKVEFLVSFYNNEISEKSEIFDDQFSVERPDGSNFTLKIRSTKLEDSAMYFCASKGRVTYEQYFGPGTRLTVT.

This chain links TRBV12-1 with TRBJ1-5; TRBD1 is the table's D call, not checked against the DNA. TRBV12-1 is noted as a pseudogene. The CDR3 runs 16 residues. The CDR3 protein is CASSPSVDRGGQPQHF. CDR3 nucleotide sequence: TGTGCCAGCAGCCCGTCTGTGGACAGGGGAGGCCAGCCCCAGCATTTT.

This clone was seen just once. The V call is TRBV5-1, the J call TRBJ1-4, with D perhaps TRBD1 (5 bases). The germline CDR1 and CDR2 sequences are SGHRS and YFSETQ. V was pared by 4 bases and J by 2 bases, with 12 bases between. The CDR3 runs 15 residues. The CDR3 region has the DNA TGCGCCAGCAGCCTGTTTCGGGGGACTAATGAAAAACTGTTTTTT. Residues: CASSLFRGTNEKLFF.

The CDR3 bases are TGTGCCAGCAGCTCGAGCCCAGCAACTAATGAAAAACTGTTTTTT. Amino acids: CASSSSPATNEKLFF. This chain connects TRBV7-6 to TRBJ1-4, with D unclear. Germline loops: CDR1 SGHVS, CDR2 FNYEAQ. The length of the CDR3 is 15 residues. Trimming cost V 4 bases and J 0 bases, with 9 bases left between them.

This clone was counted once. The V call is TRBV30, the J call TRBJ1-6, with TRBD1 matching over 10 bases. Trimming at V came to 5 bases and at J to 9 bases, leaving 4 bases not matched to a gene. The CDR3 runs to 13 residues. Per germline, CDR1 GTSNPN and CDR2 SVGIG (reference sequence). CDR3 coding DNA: TGTGCCTGGGCCCGGGACAGGGGTTCACCCCTCCACTTT. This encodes CAWARDRGSPLHF.

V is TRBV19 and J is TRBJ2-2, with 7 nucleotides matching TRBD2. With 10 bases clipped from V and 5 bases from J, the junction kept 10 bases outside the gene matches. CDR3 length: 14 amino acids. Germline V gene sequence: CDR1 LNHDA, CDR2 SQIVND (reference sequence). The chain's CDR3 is CATFGEGWTGELFF. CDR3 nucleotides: TGTGCCACCTTTGGGGAGGGGTGGACCGGGGAGCTGTTTTTT.

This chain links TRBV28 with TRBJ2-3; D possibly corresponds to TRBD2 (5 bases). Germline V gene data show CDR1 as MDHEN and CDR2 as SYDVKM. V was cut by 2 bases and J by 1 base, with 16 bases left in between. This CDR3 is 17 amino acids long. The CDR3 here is CASSLGVVTRGTDTQYF. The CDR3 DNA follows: TGTGCCAGCAGTTTAGGGGTGGTAACGAGGGGCACAGATACGCAGTATTTT.

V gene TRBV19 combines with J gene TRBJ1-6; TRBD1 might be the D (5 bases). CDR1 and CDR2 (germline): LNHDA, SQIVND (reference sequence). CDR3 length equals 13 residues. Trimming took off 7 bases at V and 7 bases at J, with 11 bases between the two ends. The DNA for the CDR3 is TGTGCCAGTACCCGGGACTGGAATTCACCCCTCCACTTT. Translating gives CASTRDWNSPLHF.

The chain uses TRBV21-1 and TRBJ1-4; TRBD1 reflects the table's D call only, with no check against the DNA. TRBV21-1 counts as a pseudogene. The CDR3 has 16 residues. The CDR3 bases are TGTGCCAGCTCCCGACAGAACCACGCAACTAATGAAAAACTGTTTTTT. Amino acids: CASSRQNHATNEKLFF.

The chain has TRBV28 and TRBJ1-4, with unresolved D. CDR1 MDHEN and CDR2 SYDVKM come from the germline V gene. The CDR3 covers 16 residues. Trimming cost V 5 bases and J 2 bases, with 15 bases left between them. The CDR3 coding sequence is TGTGCCAGCAGTACCCGGACCGCGAGCACTAATGAAAAACTGTTTTTT. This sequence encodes CASSTRTASTNEKLFF.

Here the CDR3 DNA reads TGTGCCAGCAGTTGGGACCGCACTGGCTACACCTTC. Its protein product is CASSWDRTGYTF. The chain joins TRBV25-1 to TRBJ1-2; perhaps TRBD1 as D (5 bases). Germline CDR1 reads MGHDK; CDR2 reads SYGVNS. This CDR3 comprises 12 residues. Trimming left V 5 bases short and J 7 bases short, with 11 bases between.

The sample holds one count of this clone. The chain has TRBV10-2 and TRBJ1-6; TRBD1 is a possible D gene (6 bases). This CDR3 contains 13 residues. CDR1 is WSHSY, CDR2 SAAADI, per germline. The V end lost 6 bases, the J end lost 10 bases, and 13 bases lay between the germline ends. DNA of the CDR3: TGCGCCAGCAGAGACAGGCCAGACTCACCCCTCCACTTT. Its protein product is CASRDRPDSPLHF.

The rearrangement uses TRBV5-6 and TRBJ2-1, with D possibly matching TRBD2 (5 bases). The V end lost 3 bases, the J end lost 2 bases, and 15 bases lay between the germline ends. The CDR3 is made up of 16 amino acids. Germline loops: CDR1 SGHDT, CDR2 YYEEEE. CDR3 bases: TGTGCCAGCAGCTCCCTACTAGGCGGAACCTACAATGAGCAGTTCTTC. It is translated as CASSSLLGGTYNEQFF.

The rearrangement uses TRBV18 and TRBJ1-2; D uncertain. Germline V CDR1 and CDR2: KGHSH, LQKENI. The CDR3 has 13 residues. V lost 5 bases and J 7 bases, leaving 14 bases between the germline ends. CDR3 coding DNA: TGTGCCAGCTCAGAGTGGGCATATAGTGGCTACACCTTC. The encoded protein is CASSEWAYSGYTF. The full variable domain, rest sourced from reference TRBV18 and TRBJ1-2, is NAGVMQNPRHLVRRRGQEARLRCSPMKGHSHVYWYRQLPEEGLKFMVYLQKENIIDESGMPKERFSAEFPKEGPSILRIQQVVRGDSAAYFCASSEWAYSGYTFGSGTRLTVV.

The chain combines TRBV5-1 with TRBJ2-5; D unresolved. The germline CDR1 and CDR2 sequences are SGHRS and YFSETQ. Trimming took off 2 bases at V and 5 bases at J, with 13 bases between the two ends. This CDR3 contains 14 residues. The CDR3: CASSLGGVEETQYF. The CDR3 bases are TGCGCCAGCAGCTTAGGTGGTGTCGAGGAGACCCAGTACTTC.

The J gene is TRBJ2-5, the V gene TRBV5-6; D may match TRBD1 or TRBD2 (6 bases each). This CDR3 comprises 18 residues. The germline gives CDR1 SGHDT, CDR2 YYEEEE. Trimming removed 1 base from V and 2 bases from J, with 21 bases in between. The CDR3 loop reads CASSLYGGLERNQETQYF. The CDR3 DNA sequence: TGTGCCAGCAGCTTGTATGGGGGGCTCGAGCGGAATCAAGAGACCCAGTACTTC.

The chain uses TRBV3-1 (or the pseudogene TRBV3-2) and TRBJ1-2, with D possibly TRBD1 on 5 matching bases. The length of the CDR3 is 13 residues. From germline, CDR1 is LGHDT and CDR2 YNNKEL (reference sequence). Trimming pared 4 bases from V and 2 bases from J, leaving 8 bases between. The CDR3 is CASSRGQNYGYTF. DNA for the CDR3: TGTGCCAGCAGCCGAGGACAAAACTATGGCTACACCTTC.

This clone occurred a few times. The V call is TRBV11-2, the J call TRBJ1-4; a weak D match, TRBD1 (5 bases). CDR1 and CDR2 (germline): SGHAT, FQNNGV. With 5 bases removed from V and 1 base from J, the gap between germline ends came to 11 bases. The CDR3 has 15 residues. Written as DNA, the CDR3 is TGTGCCAGCAGCCGATCTCAGGGAACTAATGAAAAACTGTTTTTT. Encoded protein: CASSRSQGTNEKLFF.

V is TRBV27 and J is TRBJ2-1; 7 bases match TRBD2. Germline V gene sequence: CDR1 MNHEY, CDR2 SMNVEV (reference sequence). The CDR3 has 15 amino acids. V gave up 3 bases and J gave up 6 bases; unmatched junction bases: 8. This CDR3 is CASSFRGSDANEQFF. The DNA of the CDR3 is TGTGCCAGCAGTTTTCGCGGGAGTGACGCCAATGAGCAGTTCTTC.

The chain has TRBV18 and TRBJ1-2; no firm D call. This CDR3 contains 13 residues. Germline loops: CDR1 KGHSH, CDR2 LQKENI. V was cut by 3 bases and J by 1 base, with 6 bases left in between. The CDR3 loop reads CASSPPDNYGYTF. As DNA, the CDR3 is TGTGCCAGCTCACCTCCCGATAACTATGGCTACACCTTC.

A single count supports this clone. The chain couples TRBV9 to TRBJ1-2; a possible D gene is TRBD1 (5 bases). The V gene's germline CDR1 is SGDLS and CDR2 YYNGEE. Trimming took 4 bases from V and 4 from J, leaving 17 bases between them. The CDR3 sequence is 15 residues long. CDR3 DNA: TGTGCCAGCAGCCCCGACCCGCAGGGTCGCTATGGCTACACCTTC. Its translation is CASSPDPQGRYGYTF.

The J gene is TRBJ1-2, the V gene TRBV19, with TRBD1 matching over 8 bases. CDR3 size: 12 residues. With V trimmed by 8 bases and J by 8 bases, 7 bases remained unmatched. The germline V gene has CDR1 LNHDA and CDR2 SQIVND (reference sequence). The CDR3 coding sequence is TGTGCCAGTCAACAGGGGGTCGAGGGCTACACCTTC. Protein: CASQQGVEGYTF.

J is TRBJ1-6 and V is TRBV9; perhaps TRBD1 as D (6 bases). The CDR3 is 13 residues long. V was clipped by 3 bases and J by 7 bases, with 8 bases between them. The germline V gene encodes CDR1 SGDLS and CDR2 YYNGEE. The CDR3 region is CASSEDRNSPLHF. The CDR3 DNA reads TGTGCCAGCAGCGAAGACAGGAATTCACCCCTCCACTTT. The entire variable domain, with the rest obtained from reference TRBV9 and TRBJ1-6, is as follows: DSGVTQTPKHLITATGQRVTLRCSPRSGDLSVYWYQQSLDQGLQFLIQYYNGEERAKGNILERFSAQQFPDLHSELNLSSLELGDSALYFCASSEDRNSPLHFGNGTRLTVT.

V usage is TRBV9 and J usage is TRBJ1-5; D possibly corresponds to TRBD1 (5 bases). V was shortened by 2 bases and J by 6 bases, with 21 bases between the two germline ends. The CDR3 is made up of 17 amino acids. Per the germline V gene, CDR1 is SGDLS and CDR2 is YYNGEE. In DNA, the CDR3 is TGTGCCAGCAGCGTTCAATCGTCGGGGGTGCACAGTCAGCCCCAGCATTTT. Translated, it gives CASSVQSSGVHSQPQHF.